This T cell receptor (beta chain) was obtained from a study of T cells after yellow fever vaccination. Overall study findings and caveats: Although the secondary response was weaker, it peaked faster, at day 5 versus 15. FACS-sorted repertoires could harbor abundant contaminating bulk-population clonotypes. Primary-vaccination clones mostly resurfaced post-booster (more than 95% CD4, roughly 90% CD8).

A universal primer site and UMIs were added as TCR cDNA was made by 5'RACE template switching. TCRdb fed the 5' RACE reads into MiXCR, producing one record per CDR3 protein. The sample has about 350,000 distinct CDR3 sequences, 11% seen once. There are 14 residues in the CDR3. Germline trimming cut 7 bases from V and 3 bases from J; bases unmatched to any gene: 6. From germline, CDR1 is MDHEN and CDR2 SYDVKM. This clonotype was seen only a few times. Its antigen is not identified. This clonotype was obtained from a man aged 18 to 35 who received the YFV17D yellow fever vaccine. The chain links TRBV28 to TRBJ1-1; 9 bases are shared with TRBD1. The sequences come from PBMCs, collected on the day of the first yellow fever vaccination. The DNA of the CDR3 is TGTGCCAGCAATAACGGACAGGGGCACACTGAAGCTTTCTTT. Its translation: CASNNGQGHTEAFF. The complete variable domain, with remaining parts taken from reference TRBV28 and TRBJ1-1, reads DVKVTQSSRYLVKRTGEKVFLECVQDMDHENMFWYRQDPGLGLRLIYFSYDVKMKEKGDIPEGYSVSREKKERFSLILESASTNQTSMYLCASNNGQGHTEAFFGQGTRLTVV.